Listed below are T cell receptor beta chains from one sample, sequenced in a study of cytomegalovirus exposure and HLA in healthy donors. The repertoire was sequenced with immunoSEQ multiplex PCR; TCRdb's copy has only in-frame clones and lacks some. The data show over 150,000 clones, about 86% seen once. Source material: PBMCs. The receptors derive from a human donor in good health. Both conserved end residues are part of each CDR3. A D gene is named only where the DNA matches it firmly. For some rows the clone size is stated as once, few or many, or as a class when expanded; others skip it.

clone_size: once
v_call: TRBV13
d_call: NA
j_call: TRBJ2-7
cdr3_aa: CASSLKDTYSYEQYF
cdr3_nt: TGTGCCAGCAGCTTGAAGGACACTTACTCATACGAGCAGTACTTC

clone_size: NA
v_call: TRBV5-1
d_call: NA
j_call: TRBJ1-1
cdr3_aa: CASTGDYTEAFF
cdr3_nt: TGCGCCAGCACCGGAGATTACACTGAAGCTTTCTTT

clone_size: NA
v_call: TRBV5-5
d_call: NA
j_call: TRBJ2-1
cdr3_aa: CASSLLTTYNEQFF
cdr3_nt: TGTGCCAGCAGCTTGCTGACTACCTACAATGAGCAGTTCTTC

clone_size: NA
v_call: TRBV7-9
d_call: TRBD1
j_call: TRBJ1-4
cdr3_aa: CASSPGQANEKLFF
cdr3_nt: TGTGCCAGCAGCCCGGGACAGGCAAATGAAAAACTGTTTTTT

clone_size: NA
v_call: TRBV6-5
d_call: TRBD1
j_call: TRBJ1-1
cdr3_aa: CASRTGVGTEAFF
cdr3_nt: TGTGCCAGCAGAACAGGGGTGGGCACTGAAGCTTTCTTT

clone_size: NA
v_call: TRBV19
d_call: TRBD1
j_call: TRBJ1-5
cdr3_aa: CATVEGTGATKRQPQHF
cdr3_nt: TGTGCCACTGTTGAGGGGACAGGGGCCACGAAACGGCAGCCCCAGCATTTT

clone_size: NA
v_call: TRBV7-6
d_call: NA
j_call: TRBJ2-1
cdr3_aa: CASSLVLRGDEQFF
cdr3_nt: TGTGCCAGCAGCTTAGTCCTCAGGGGAGATGAGCAGTTCTTC

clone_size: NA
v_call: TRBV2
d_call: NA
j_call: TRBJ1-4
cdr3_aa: CASSGERGNNEKLFF
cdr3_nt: TGTGCCAGCAGCGGAGAAAGGGGGAATAATGAAAAACTGTTTTTT

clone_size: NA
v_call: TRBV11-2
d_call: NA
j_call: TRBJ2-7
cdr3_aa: CASSLRGEQYF
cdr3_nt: TGTGCCAGCAGTCTCAGAGGGGAGCAGTACTTC

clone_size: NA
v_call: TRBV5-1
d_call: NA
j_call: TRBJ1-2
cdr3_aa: CASSLGDTQSGYTF
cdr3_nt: TGCGCCAGCAGCTTGGGGGACACGCAGAGTGGCTACACCTTC